This TCR beta chain was captured by sequencing in a study of T cell responses to AZD1222 COVID-19 vaccine. Clones were read by immunoSEQ multiplex PCR, and TCRdb kept only the in-frame ones, dropping some. The sample holds roughly 110,000 clones; 92% are singletons and the top ten take 8% to 10%. This CDR3 spans 15 amino acids. Germline CDR1 is SGHAT and CDR2 is FQNNGV. The V gene lost 2 bases and the J gene lost 7 bases, with 14 bases spanning the gap. The sequence was collected from an adult who received the AZD1222 COVID-19 vaccine. The genes are TRBV11-2 and TRBJ1-4, with a weak D call TRBD1 (6 bases). Sequencing was performed on peripheral blood, taken 28 days after the second AZD1222 dose. The CDR3, as DNA: TGTGCCAGCAGCTTATCCTGGGGGGCAGGTGAAAAACTGTTTTTT. This sequence encodes CASSLSWGAGEKLFF.